One sample yielded the 27 T cell receptor beta chains listed below, sequenced in a study of pediatric ulcerative colitis (dated by TCRdb to between 2018 and 2021). Library preparation used the immunoSEQ multiplex PCR assay. Held by TCRdb, this immuneACCESS table contains in-frame sequences only and omits some clones. Under half of the omission traces to an unresolved V gene where checked; the cause of the rest is unknown. Across this sample there are about 36,000 clones, with over 80% seen only once. The ten largest make up 20% to 25% of the sample. The sequencing input was blood. Receptors were obtained from a girl aged 5 to 17 with moderate ulcerative colitis.

The rearrangement links TRBV5-1 to TRBJ2-1; D might be TRBD1 (5 bases). Germline V gene lookup returns CDR1 SGHRS and CDR2 YFSETQ. This CDR3 has 14 residues. Deletions cut 3 bases from V and 2 bases from J, with 9 bases between. CDR3: CASSSDTTYNEQFF. The CDR3 DNA sequence: TGCGCCAGCAGCTCGGACACAACCTACAATGAGCAGTTCTTC.

V usage is TRBV5-1 and J usage is TRBJ2-7; perhaps TRBD1 as D (5 bases). The germline gives CDR1 SGHRS, CDR2 YFSETQ. Between the trimmed V and J ends, which lost 0 bases and 3 bases, there was a span of 10 bases. The CDR3 covers 14 residues. The CDR3 is CASSLVDRLYEQYF. CDR3 nucleotide sequence: TGCGCCAGCAGCTTGGTTGACAGACTCTACGAGCAGTACTTC.

V is TRBV27 and J is TRBJ2-7, with 11 bases that match TRBD2. Trimming removed 5 bases from V and 5 bases from J; junction bases left unmatched: 20. Germline CDR1 is MNHEY and CDR2 is SMNVEV (reference sequence). The CDR3 sequence is 19 residues long. The CDR3 is CASSPWGLAAGSRRNEQYF. Written as DNA, the CDR3 is TGTGCCAGCAGTCCATGGGGACTAGCGGCAGGCTCCCGTAGGAACGAGCAGTACTTC.

This clone showed up just once. This chain joins TRBV27 and TRBJ1-1; no reliable D call. Trimming shortened V by 3 bases and J by 0 bases, and 8 bases separated the two germline ends. The CDR3 has 14 residues. Per the germline V gene, CDR1 is MNHEY and CDR2 is SMNVEV (reference sequence). The DNA for the CDR3 is TGTGCCAGCAGTTTGGGCGGATTGAACACTGAAGCTTTCTTT. It codes for CASSLGGLNTEAFF.

The chain has TRBV7-2 and TRBJ2-1; no firm D call. The CDR3 is made up of 11 amino acids. Trimming took 5 bases from V and 7 from J, leaving 6 bases between them. From germline, CDR1 is SGHTA and CDR2 FQGNSA. The DNA for the CDR3 is TGTGCCAGCAGCCCGACGAATGAGCAGTTCTTC. Protein: CASSPTNEQFF.

This clone was counted between two and nine times. The gene calls are TRBV4-1 and TRBJ1-1; TRBD1 matches 7 bases. The trim removed 2 bases at V and 0 bases at J, leaving 6 bases unmatched. The CDR3 totals 16 residues. Germline V gene sequence: CDR1 MGHRA, CDR2 YSYEKL. Here the CDR3 DNA reads TGCGCCAGCAGCCAAAAGGAGGGACAGCTGAACACTGAAGCTTTCTTT. This encodes CASSQKEGQLNTEAFF.

The chain employs TRBV4-3 and TRBJ2-3, with 9 bases aligning to TRBD2. The CDR3 spans 15 residues. With 1 base clipped from V and 3 bases from J, the junction kept 2 bases outside the gene matches. The V gene's germline CDR1 is LGHNA and CDR2 YSLEER. The CDR3 DNA sequence: TGCGCCAGCAGCCAAGGCGGGGGGGAGACAGATACGCAGTATTTT. It yields the protein CASSQGGGETDTQYF.

V usage is TRBV7-2 and J usage is TRBJ1-5; D is unresolved. This CDR3 has 13 residues. Trimming took off 5 bases at V and 5 bases at J, with 10 bases between the two ends. The germline gives CDR1 SGHTA, CDR2 FQGNSA. CDR3 region: CASSQQIYQPQHF. CDR3 sequence (DNA): TGTGCCAGCAGCCAACAGATATATCAGCCCCAGCATTTT.

The V call is TRBV27, the J call TRBJ2-7; D assignment may be TRBD1 or TRBD2 (5 bases each). CDR3 length: 12 amino acids. V lost 4 bases to trimming and J lost 11 bases, with 15 bases between them. Germline V gene sequence: CDR1 MNHEY, CDR2 SMNVEV (reference sequence). The CDR3 bases are TGTGCCAGCAGTTCCCTCGGGACCGGAAAGTACTTC. Its protein product is CASSSLGTGKYF.

This clone occurred once. This chain joins TRBV30 and TRBJ2-2; perhaps TRBD2 as D (5 bases). Germline assignment: CDR1 GTSNPN and CDR2 SVGIG (reference sequence). This CDR3 is 14 amino acids long. V was pared by 2 bases and J by 6 bases, with 13 bases between. DNA of the CDR3: TGTGCCTGGAGTTCAGGTCGGGGTCCCGGGGAGCTGTTTTTT. This codes for CAWSSGRGPGELFF.

The chain is built from TRBV29-1 and TRBJ2-2; the D call may be TRBD1 or TRBD2 (5 bases each). CDR1 is SQVTM, CDR2 ANQGSEA, per germline. V was pared by 5 bases and J by 1 base, with 8 bases between. CDR3 size: 13 residues. The CDR3 sequence is CSVPGRNTGELFF. The CDR3 DNA is TGCAGCGTTCCGGGGCGGAACACCGGGGAGCTGTTTTTT.

The chain combines TRBV10-3 with TRBJ2-3; the D gene is possibly TRBD2 (7 bases). V was clipped by 0 bases and J by 6 bases, with 22 bases between them. Germline values: CDR1 ENHRY, CDR2 SYGVKD. CDR3 size: 18 residues. The CDR3 here is CAISESRQASGGGDTQYF. CDR3 in DNA: TGTGCCATCAGTGAGTCGAGACAGGCTAGCGGAGGGGGGGATACGCAGTATTTT.

The CDR3 DNA sequence: TGTGCCAGCAGTTACTCGACGGGCTACTCGAACACTGAAGCTTTCTTT. Translating it yields CASSYSTGYSNTEAFF. The rearrangement links TRBV6-5 to TRBJ1-1; unclear D gene. V was clipped by 0 bases and J by 1 base, with 12 bases between them. CDR1 MNHEY and CDR2 SVGAGI come from the germline V gene. This CDR3 has 16 residues.

The V call is TRBV7-6, the J call TRBJ2-2; 15 bases line up with TRBD2. The trim removed 5 bases at V and 5 bases at J, leaving 6 bases unmatched. The V gene's germline CDR1 is SGHVS and CDR2 FNYEAQ. The CDR3 contains 17 residues. The CDR3 region is CASSPGLAGGGTGELFF. CDR3 nucleotide sequence: TGTGCCAGCAGCCCGGGACTAGCGGGAGGAGGAACCGGGGAGCTGTTTTTT.

The chain couples TRBV28 to TRBJ1-5, with D unresolved. Trimming pared 9 bases from V and 3 bases from J, leaving 9 bases between. The germline V gene encodes CDR1 MDHEN and CDR2 SYDVKM. This CDR3 contains 12 residues. As DNA, the CDR3 is TGTGCCAGTTGCCTGATCAATCAGCCCCAGCATTTT. Its translation is CASCLINQPQHF.

This chain uses TRBV5-1 with TRBJ1-1; D remains ambiguous. Trimming removed 4 bases at V and 1 base at J, with 11 bases between. The CDR3 length is 14 residues. In germline, CDR1 is SGHRS, CDR2 YFSETQ. CDR3 loop: CASSVGEGNTEAFF. In DNA, the CDR3 is TGCGCCAGCAGCGTTGGGGAGGGGAACACTGAAGCTTTCTTT.

The rearrangement uses TRBV19 and TRBJ2-1; D ambiguous. The ends were cut back, 3 bases at V and 8 bases at J, with 8 bases in the middle. This CDR3 is built from 12 residues. Germline CDR1 is LNHDA and CDR2 is SQIVND (reference sequence). CDR3: CASSMSEDEQFF. The DNA of the CDR3 is TGTGCCAGTAGTATGTCTGAGGATGAGCAGTTCTTC.

The chain is built from TRBV6-5 and TRBJ1-4; D is perhaps TRBD1 (5 bases). V shed 8 bases and J shed 8 bases, with 15 bases lying between them. The CDR3 length is 13 residues. Germline lookup yields CDR1 MNHEY and CDR2 SVGAGI. The CDR3, as DNA: TGTGCCAGCCGCGGGGGTAGGTGGGAAAAACTGTTTTTT. Translated: CASRGGRWEKLFF.

This chain connects TRBV5-1 to TRBJ1-1; D gene unclear. The CDR3 consists of 15 residues. Trimming removed 0 bases from V and 0 bases from J, with 9 bases in between. Germline V gene data show CDR1 as SGHRS and CDR2 as YFSETQ. The chain's CDR3 is CASSLGGNMNTEAFF. The CDR3 DNA reads as TGCGCCAGCAGCTTGGGTGGGAACATGAACACTGAAGCTTTCTTT.

This chain joins TRBV21-1 and TRBJ2-4; TRBD2, the table's D call, was not compared with the DNA. TRBV21-1 is a listed pseudogene. The CDR3 is 9 residues long. CDR3 in DNA: TGTGCCGGCGAGGACATTCAGTACTTC. Protein product: CAGEDIQYF.

CDR3 amino acids: CASSNTGGLWTEAFF. The CDR3 DNA follows: TGTGCCAGCAGCAATACAGGGGGCTTGTGGACTGAAGCTTTCTTT. The gene calls are TRBV4-2 and TRBJ1-1; 9 bases are shared with TRBD1. V gave up 5 bases and J gave up 5 bases; unmatched junction bases: 9. This CDR3 contains 15 residues. From germline, CDR1 is LGHNA and CDR2 YNFKEQ.

The J gene is TRBJ2-1, the V gene TRBV5-6; 8 bases match TRBD2. V shed 0 bases and J 4 bases; nucleotides not matched to a gene: 6. Germline assignment: CDR1 SGHDT and CDR2 YYEEEE. The CDR3 is 16 residues long. The CDR3 DNA is TGTGCCAGCAGCTTGGAAGGTAGCGGGGCTTACAATGAGCAGTTCTTC. It encodes CASSLEGSGAYNEQFF. Based on the CDR3 plus reference TRBV5-6 and TRBJ2-1, the full variable domain is DAGVTQSPTHLIKTRGQQVTLRCSPKSGHDTVSWYQQALGQGPQFIFQYYEEEERQRGNFPDRFSGHQFPNYSSELNVNALLLGDSALYLCASSLEGSGAYNEQFFGPGTRLTVL.

For the CDR3, the DNA is TGTGCCAGCAGTGAAGGGGTGGTGAGCTATGGCTACACCTTC. Its protein product is CASSEGVVSYGYTF. The rearrangement uses TRBV2 and TRBJ1-2; no firm D call. The germline gives CDR1 SNHLY, CDR2 FYNNEI. With 1 base removed from V and 4 bases from J, the gap between germline ends came to 10 bases. The CDR3 sequence is 14 residues long. Full variable domain (rest looked up from reference TRBV2 and TRBJ1-2): EPEVTQTPSHQVTQMGQEVILRCVPISNHLYFYWYRQILGQKVEFLVSFYNNEISEKSEIFDDQFSVERPDGSNFTLKIRSTKLEDSAMYFCASSEGVVSYGYTFGSGTRLTVV.

The chain is built from TRBV27 and TRBJ2-7, with D possibly being TRBD2 (6 bases). The CDR3 spans 15 residues. Trimming took 2 bases from V and 1 from J, leaving 12 bases between them. Germline CDR1 reads MNHEY; CDR2 reads SMNVEV (reference sequence). CDR3 bases: TGTGCCAGCAGTTTAGTGGCAGGGAGGTCCTACGAGCAGTACTTC. Encoded protein: CASSLVAGRSYEQYF.

This rearrangement joins TRBV4-1 to TRBJ2-5, with no clear D. Germline assignment: CDR1 MGHRA and CDR2 YSYEKL. CDR3 size: 14 residues. Deletions cut 2 bases from V and 0 bases from J, with 7 bases between. This CDR3 reads CASSQQQNQETQYF. CDR3 DNA sequence: TGCGCCAGCAGCCAACAACAGAACCAAGAGACCCAGTACTTC.

The chain carries TRBV19 and TRBJ1-1; D is unresolved. Trimming removed 6 bases at V and 2 bases at J, with 4 bases between. This CDR3 has 11 amino acids. Germline-derived CDR1 and CDR2 are LNHDA and SQIVND (reference sequence). The CDR3 coding sequence is TGTGCCAGTAGGATTAACACTGAAGCTTTCTTT. This translates into CASRINTEAFF.

J is TRBJ2-1 and V is TRBV7-2; no clear D gene. Trimming left V 1 base short and J 8 bases short, with 12 bases between. Per germline, CDR1 SGHTA and CDR2 FQGNSA. The CDR3 runs 14 residues. The CDR3 DNA reads as TGTGCCAGCAGCTTAGGAGGCGTTTCATATGAGCAGTTCTTC. Amino acids: CASSLGGVSYEQFF. Full variable domain (outside the CDR3, taken from reference TRBV7-2 and TRBJ2-1): GAGVSQSPSNKVTEKGKDVELRCDPISGHTALYWYRQSLGQGLEFLIYFQGNSAPDKSGLPSDRFSAERTGGSVSTLTIQRTQQEDSAVYLCASSLGGVSYEQFFGPGTRLTVL.